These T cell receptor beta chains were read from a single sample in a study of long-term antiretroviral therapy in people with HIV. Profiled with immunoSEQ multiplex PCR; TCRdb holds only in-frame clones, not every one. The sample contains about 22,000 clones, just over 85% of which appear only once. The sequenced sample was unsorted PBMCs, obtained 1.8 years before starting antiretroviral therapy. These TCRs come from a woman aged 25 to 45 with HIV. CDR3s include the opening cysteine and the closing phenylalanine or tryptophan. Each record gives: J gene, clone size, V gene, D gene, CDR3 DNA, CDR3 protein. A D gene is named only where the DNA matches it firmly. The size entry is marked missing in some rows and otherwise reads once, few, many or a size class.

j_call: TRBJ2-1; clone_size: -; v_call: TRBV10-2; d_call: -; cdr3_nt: TGCGCCAGCAGAGGCGCGGGGAATGAGCAGTTCTTC; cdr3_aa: CASRGAGNEQFF
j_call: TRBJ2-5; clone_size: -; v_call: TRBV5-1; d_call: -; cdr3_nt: TGCGCCAGCAGCTCCCCCTGGACAGAAAGACAAGAGACCCAGTACTTC; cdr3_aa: CASSSPWTERQETQYF
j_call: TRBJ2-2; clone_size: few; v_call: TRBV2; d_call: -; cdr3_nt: TGTGCCAGCAGAGCAGGAATCAACACCGGGGAGCTGTTTTTT; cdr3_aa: CASRAGINTGELFF
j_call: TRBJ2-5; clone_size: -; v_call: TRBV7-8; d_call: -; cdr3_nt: TGTGCCAGCAGCTTAGAGACAGCACCTTACCCCCAAGAGACCCAGTACTTC; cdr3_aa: CASSLETAPYPQETQYF
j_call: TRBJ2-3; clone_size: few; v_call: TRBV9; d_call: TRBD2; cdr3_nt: TGTGCCAGCAGCGTGGCGGGGGGGGACGGCATGCAGTATTTT; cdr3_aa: CASSVAGGDGMQYF
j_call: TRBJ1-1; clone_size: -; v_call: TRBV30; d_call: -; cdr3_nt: TGTGCCTGGAGTGTTGGGAAGGGAATTTTAACTGAAGCTTTCTTT; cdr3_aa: CAWSVGKGILTEAFF
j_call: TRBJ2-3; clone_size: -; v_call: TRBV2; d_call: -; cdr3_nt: TGTGCCAGCTGGGGGACTGGCACAGATACGCAGTATTTT; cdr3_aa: CASWGTGTDTQYF
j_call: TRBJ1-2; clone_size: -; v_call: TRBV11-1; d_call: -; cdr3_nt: TGTGCCAGCAGCCCCCGCGGGGCTGCTAACTATGGCTACACCTTC; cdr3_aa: CASSPRGAANYGYTF
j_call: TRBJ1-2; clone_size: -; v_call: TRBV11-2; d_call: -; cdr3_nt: TGTGCCAGCAGCCTCGCCTTCCAGGGATCCTATGGCTACACCTTC; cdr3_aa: CASSLAFQGSYGYTF
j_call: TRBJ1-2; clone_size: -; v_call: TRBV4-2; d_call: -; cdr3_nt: TGTGCCAGCAGCCAAGATCTTTACAGGGAGGGCTATGGCTACACCTTC; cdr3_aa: CASSQDLYREGYGYTF
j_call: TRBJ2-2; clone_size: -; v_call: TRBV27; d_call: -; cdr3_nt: TGTGCCAGCAGTTTAACGAGACAGGCGAACACCGGGGAGCTGTTTTTT; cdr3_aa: CASSLTRQANTGELFF
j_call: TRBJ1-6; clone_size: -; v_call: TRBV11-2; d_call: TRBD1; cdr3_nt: TGTGCCAGCAGCTTCCAGGGACAGAATAATTCACCCCTCCACTTT; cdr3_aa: CASSFQGQNNSPLHF
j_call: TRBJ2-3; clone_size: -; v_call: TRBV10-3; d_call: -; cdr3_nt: TGTGCCATCGGGGAGGAGATCCGATACACAGATACGCAGTATTTT; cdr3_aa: CAIGEEIRYTDTQYF